The next 18 T cell receptor beta chains were all read from a single sample in a study of blood T cell repertoires in COVID-19. The data were produced by immunoSEQ multiplex PCR, yet TCRdb's version contains in-frame clones alone and is incomplete. The sample records a few hundred thousand clones, approximately 86% being singletons. The sequencing sample was made of PBMCs or T cells enriched from blood (not recorded which). The receptors derive from a woman in her thirties or forties with acute COVID-19.

The V gene is TRBV6-5, the J gene TRBJ1-5, with 8 positions matching TRBD1. J lost 3 bases, V lost 7 bases, and 8 bases had no gene match. In germline, CDR1 is MNHEY, CDR2 SVGAGI. This CDR3 region has 15 residues. The CDR3 coding sequence is TGTGCCAGCACCCTCCCGACAGGGGTCAATCAGCCCCAGCATTTT. This sequence encodes CASTLPTGVNQPQHF.

This rearrangement joins TRBV9 to TRBJ1-1; D is unclear. The length of the CDR3 is 14 residues. Trimming pared 4 bases from V and 0 bases from J, leaving 10 bases between. In germline, CDR1 is SGDLS, CDR2 YYNGEE. As DNA, the CDR3 is TGTGCCAGCAGCCCAGAAGTGGTGAACACTGAAGCTTTCTTT. Its translation is CASSPEVVNTEAFF. Supplemented by reference TRBV9 and TRBJ1-1, the full variable domain reads DSGVTQTPKHLITATGQRVTLRCSPRSGDLSVYWYQQSLDQGLQFLIQYYNGEERAKGNILERFSAQQFPDLHSELNLSSLELGDSALYFCASSPEVVNTEAFFGQGTRLTVV.

The rearrangement links TRBV18 to TRBJ1-1; the D is unclear. Germline V gene data show CDR1 as KGHSH and CDR2 as LQKENI. Trimming shortened V by 6 bases and J by 1 base, and 6 bases separated the two germline ends. The CDR3 runs 12 residues. CDR3 nucleotide sequence: TGTGCCAGCTCTCCCAGGAACACTGAAGCTTTCTTT. It yields the protein CASSPRNTEAFF.

The chain recombines TRBV5-1 with TRBJ2-2, with TRBD2 matching over 10 bases. This CDR3 contains 17 residues. The J segment lost 5 bases and the V segment lost 3 bases, leaving 10 bases of the junction unmatched. Germline V lookup: CDR1 SGHRS, CDR2 YFSETQ. CDR3 DNA sequence: TGCGCCAGCAGCTGGGCTAGCGGGAGAGTCTTAACCGGGGAGCTGTTTTTT. Amino acids: CASSWASGRVLTGELFF.

The chain is built from TRBV7-2 and TRBJ1-1, with D perhaps matching TRBD1 (5 bases). Trimming removed 5 bases at V and 2 bases at J, with 12 bases between. Germline V lookup: CDR1 SGHTA, CDR2 FQGNSA. The CDR3 consists of 14 residues. CDR3 DNA sequence: TGTGCCAGCAGCCAGGGATATTTCAACACTGAAGCTTTCTTT. This encodes CASSQGYFNTEAFF.

CDR3 region: CASSRGLAEYNEQFF. DNA for the CDR3: TGCGCCAGCAGCAGGGGACTAGCGGAGTACAATGAGCAGTTCTTC. The V and J genes are TRBV5-1 and TRBJ2-1, with TRBD2 matching over 11 bases. J gave up 4 bases and V 4 bases, and 4 bases lay outside the gene matches. The CDR3 loop spans 15 amino acids. Germline V lookup: CDR1 SGHRS, CDR2 YFSETQ.

The chain has TRBV28 and TRBJ1-6, with D uncertain. This CDR3 spans 14 amino acids. The ends were cut back, 7 bases at V and 14 bases at J, with 21 bases in the middle. CDR1 MDHEN and CDR2 SYDVKM come from the germline V gene. The CDR3 DNA reads TGTGCCAGCAACCCCCCAGGACCGGCGGGGACCCTCCACTTT. It codes for CASNPPGPAGTLHF. The full variable domain, rest sourced from reference TRBV28 and TRBJ1-6, is DVKVTQSSRYLVKRTGEKVFLECVQDMDHENMFWYRQDPGLGLRLIYFSYDVKMKEKGDIPEGYSVSREKKERFSLILESASTNQTSMYLCASNPPGPAGTLHFGNGTRLTVT.

Remarks on this clone: This sample includes further DNA sequences coding for the same CDR3. The chain links TRBV5-1 to TRBJ2-2; 9 bases fit TRBD1. From germline, CDR1 is SGHRS and CDR2 YFSETQ. V shed 3 bases, J shed 5 bases, and the junction held 2 bases outside the gene matches. The CDR3 has 14 amino acids. The CDR3 is CASSSGQGTGELFF. CDR3 nucleotides: TGCGCCAGCAGCTCGGGACAGGGTACCGGGGAGCTGTTTTTT.

The V gene is TRBV11-3, the J gene TRBJ2-7; D perhaps matches TRBD2 (7 bases). Germline CDR1 is SGHNT and CDR2 is YENEEA. CDR3 length equals 13 residues. Trimming left V 7 bases short and J 6 bases short, with 16 bases between. This CDR3 reads CASTTRGAGEQYF. CDR3 in DNA: TGTGCCAGCACCACCCGGGGGGCGGGCGAGCAGTACTTC.

The gene calls are TRBV28 and TRBJ2-7; 9 positions agree with TRBD1. The CDR3 covers 13 residues. CDR1 MDHEN and CDR2 SYDVKM come from the germline V gene. Trimming removed 8 bases from V and 4 bases from J; junction bases left unmatched: 6. The CDR3 reads CASGTGLKYEQYF. DNA of the CDR3: TGTGCCAGCGGGACAGGGTTAAAGTACGAGCAGTACTTC.

The rearrangement joins TRBV19 to TRBJ1-1; no reliable D call. The ends were cut back, 7 bases at V and 2 bases at J, with 14 bases in the middle. This CDR3 has 14 residues. CDR1 LNHDA and CDR2 SQIVND come from the germline V gene (reference sequence). This CDR3 is CASILAGDNTEAFF. DNA of the CDR3: TGTGCCAGTATACTAGCAGGTGATAACACTGAAGCTTTCTTT. Using reference TRBV19 and TRBJ1-1 for the parts outside the CDR3, the full variable domain is DGGITQSPKYLFRKEGQNVTLSCEQNLNHDAMYWYRQDPGQGLRLIYYSQIVNDFQKGDIAEGYSVSREKKESFPLTVTSAQKNPTAFYLCASILAGDNTEAFFGQGTRLTVV.

CDR3 sequence (DNA): TGTGCCATCAGTGATTGGACTAGCGGGACTAATACGCAGTATTTT. Protein sequence: CAISDWTSGTNTQYF. The rearrangement joins TRBV10-3 to TRBJ2-3, with 12 positions matching TRBD2. V was clipped by 3 bases and J by 7 bases; unmatched bases: 5. The CDR3 runs 15 residues. Germline loops: CDR1 ENHRY, CDR2 SYGVKD.

V gene TRBV18 combines with J gene TRBJ2-4; D is unresolved. The CDR3 runs 16 residues. Germline V lookup: CDR1 KGHSH, CDR2 LQKENI. Trimming stripped 4 bases from V and 0 bases from J, with 13 bases between. CDR3 region: CASSLDNPVAKNIQYF. CDR3 nucleotide sequence: TGTGCCAGCTCACTCGACAACCCCGTAGCCAAAAACATTCAGTACTTC.

The chain links TRBV7-7 to TRBJ2-3; D is uncertain. V was trimmed by 1 base and J by 0 bases, leaving 8 bases between them. The CDR3 has 15 residues. Per the germline V gene, CDR1 is SSHAT and CDR2 is FNYEAQ (reference sequence). The CDR3, as DNA: TGTGCCAGCAGCTTAGGACATTCTAGCACAGATACGCAGTATTTT. Its protein is CASSLGHSSTDTQYF. The variable domain in full, with the rest retrieved from reference TRBV7-7 and TRBJ2-3, is GAGVSQSPRYKVTKRGQDVTLRCDPISSHATLYWYQQALGQGPEFLTYFNYEAQPDKSGLPSDRFSAERPEGSISTLTIQRTEQRDSAMYRCASSLGHSSTDTQYFGPGTRLTVL.

Turning to this clone: Mismatch with germline at one junction end may stem from a read error. The chain carries TRBV9 and TRBJ2-3, with D perhaps matching TRBD2 (6 bases). Germline loops: CDR1 SGDLS, CDR2 YYNGEE. This CDR3 region has 14 residues. The chain's CDR3 is CASNVGGRTDTQYF. Here the CDR3 DNA reads TGTGCCAGCAACGTAGGAGGGAGAACAGATACGCAGTATTTT.

The rearrangement joins TRBV13 to TRBJ2-7, with TRBD2 identical over 7 bases. CDR1 is PRHDT and CDR2 is FYEKMQ in the germline V gene (reference sequence). Trimming took 5 bases from V and 3 from J; bases not matched to a gene: 10. The CDR3 covers 15 residues. The CDR3 protein is CASSGREDLVYEQYF. The CDR3, as DNA: TGTGCCAGCAGCGGCCGGGAGGACCTAGTCTACGAGCAGTACTTC.

The V gene is TRBV28, the J gene TRBJ1-3, with a tentative D call TRBD1 (5 bases). CDR1 is MDHEN, CDR2 SYDVKM, per germline. V was shortened by 5 bases and J by 4 bases, with 15 bases between the two germline ends. This CDR3 is built from 15 residues. CDR3 in amino acids: CASSPSKGQGNTIYF. In nucleotides, the CDR3 is TGTGCCAGCAGTCCGTCAAAGGGGCAAGGAAACACCATATATTTT.

V gene TRBV27 combines with J gene TRBJ2-7; TRBD2 aligns across 9 bases. CDR3 length equals 17 residues. V lost 2 bases, J lost 0 bases, and 8 bases stayed unmatched. Germline V gives CDR1 MNHEY, CDR2 SMNVEV (reference sequence). CDR3 residues: CASSLDPSGRSSYEQYF. CDR3 in DNA: TGTGCCAGCAGTTTAGACCCCAGCGGGAGGAGCTCCTACGAGCAGTACTTC.